The clone carrying this T cell receptor beta chain showed up just a few times. The sample belongs to a study of blood T cells in healthy people across ages. The use of a sample-barcoded 5' primer and a J-beta primer mix characterized a second PCR of 7 to 11 cycles. MiXCR, run by TCRdb on the 5' RACE reads, gives a single entry per CDR3 protein. The sample consists of hundreds of thousands of distinct CDR3 sequences, under 35% of them appearing once. The CDR3 extends over 13 amino acids. Germline assignment: CDR1 WSHSY and CDR2 SAAADI. V dropped 10 bases and J dropped 7 bases, with 20 bases sitting between them.

Sample: blood. The chain has TRBV10-2 and TRBJ2-7; no reliable D call. This sequence was found in an elderly woman in good health. Here the CDR3 DNA reads TGCGCCACCTACCTTCCGGACCTACGAGAGCAGTACTTC. Protein product: CATYLPDLREQYF.